This T cell receptor (beta chain) was documented in a study of cytomegalovirus exposure and HLA in healthy donors. Overall study findings and caveats: Reportedly, cytomegalovirus status was diagnosed with high sensitivity and specificity.

From germline, CDR1 is GTSNPN and CDR2 SVGIG (reference sequence). V was clipped by 3 bases and J by 7 bases; unmatched bases: 9. The CDR3 is 15 amino acids. Primers: 60 Vbeta forward and 13 Jbeta reverse. The repertoire was sequenced with immunoSEQ multiplex PCR; TCRdb's copy has only in-frame clones and lacks some. This repertoire shows 150,000 to 200,000 clones, around 83% found once; its top ten account for around 0.97%. This clone was detected only once. Its cognate antigen is unknown. The rearrangement uses TRBV30 and TRBJ2-3; the match to TRBD2 covers 11 bases. The source is a girl aged 2 to 10 in good health and CMV-seropositive. Material for sequencing was PBMCs. CDR3 amino acids: CAWREVAGGLNTQYF. For the CDR3, the DNA is TGTGCCTGGAGAGAAGTAGCGGGAGGGCTGAATACGCAGTATTTT. Complete variable domain (other parts from reference TRBV30 and TRBJ2-3): SQTIHQWPATLVQPVGSPLSLECTVEGTSNPNLYWYRQAAGRGLQLLFYSVGIGQISSEVPQNLSASRPQDRQFILSSKKLLLSDSGFYLCAWREVAGGLNTQYFGPGTRLTVL.